These 17 T cell receptor beta chains share one sample of origin, sequenced in a study of blood T cell repertoires in COVID-19. Assay: immunoSEQ multiplex PCR; the TCRdb copy retains only in-frame clones and omits some. The sample contains approximately 180,000 clones, about 77% of which appear only once. The sequencing sample was made of PBMCs or T cells enriched from blood (not recorded which). Receptors originate from a woman in her fifties or sixties with acute COVID-19.

The rearrangement uses TRBV10-3 and TRBJ2-2; D is undetermined. Germline CDR1 is ENHRY and CDR2 is SYGVKD. The CDR3 sequence is 12 residues long. V lost 8 bases to trimming and J lost 1 base, with 5 bases between them. The CDR3 DNA reads as TGTGCCATCGGGCGGAACACCGGGGAGCTGTTTTTT. Amino acids: CAIGRNTGELFF.

As DNA, the CDR3 is TGTGCCAGCAGCCTTCGACAGGGGGCCCAGGGCTATGGCTACACCTTC. Translating it yields CASSLRQGAQGYGYTF. V usage is TRBV7-8 and J usage is TRBJ1-2; 10 bases align to TRBD1. The CDR3 covers 16 residues. The germline V gene has CDR1 SGHVS and CDR2 FQNEAQ. The junction had 10 bases not matched to a gene; V was cut back by 5 bases and J by 4 bases.

The chain combines TRBV27 with TRBJ2-2; TRBD2 might be the D (6 bases). Germline-derived CDR1 and CDR2 are MNHEY and SMNVEV (reference sequence). The CDR3 is 17 residues long. Trimming removed 4 bases at V and 2 bases at J, with 17 bases between. The CDR3 here is CASSSPFGGFNTGELFF. The CDR3 DNA follows: TGTGCCAGCAGTTCACCTTTCGGGGGATTTAACACCGGGGAGCTGTTTTTT.

The CDR3 DNA reads TGTGCCAGCAGCCCCGGACAGGTGAGGGATCAGCCCCAGCATTTT. Translated, it gives CASSPGQVRDQPQHF. The rearrangement links TRBV6-2 or TRBV6-3 to TRBJ1-5, with 7 bases matching TRBD1. Per germline, CDR1 MNHEY and CDR2 SVGEGT. The CDR3 is 15 amino acids. V was pared by 6 bases and J by 5 bases, with 10 bases of the junction left unmatched.

This clone has more than one count but fewer than ten. The chain uses TRBV27 and TRBJ1-2; no clear D. V dropped 7 bases and J dropped 2 bases, with 14 bases sitting between them. CDR1 is MNHEY, CDR2 SMNVEV, per germline (reference sequence). The CDR3 sequence is 14 residues long. The CDR3 reads CASISNTDNYGYTF. CDR3 coding DNA: TGTGCCAGCATCAGTAATACAGACAACTATGGCTACACCTTC.

CDR3 nucleotide sequence: TGCGCCAGCAGCCAGACCACAGGGGGCGAGACTGAAGCTTTCTTT. It yields the protein CASSQTTGGETEAFF. The rearrangement links TRBV4-1 to TRBJ1-1, with 9 nucleotides matching TRBD1. V gave up 3 bases and J gave up 5 bases; unmatched junction bases: 7. The CDR3 runs to 15 residues. In germline, CDR1 is MGHRA, CDR2 YSYEKL.

At least ten counts were recorded for this clone. Here the CDR3 DNA reads TGTGCCAGCAGCGTATTCGAGGTTGCAACTAATGAAAAACTGTTTTTT. Amino acids: CASSVFEVATNEKLFF. The chain combines TRBV9 with TRBJ1-4; D ambiguous. V was trimmed by 1 base and J by 0 bases, leaving 10 bases between them. The CDR3 extends over 16 amino acids. The germline V gene encodes CDR1 SGDLS and CDR2 YYNGEE.

This clone was detected once. CDR3 sequence: CASAEGAYNEQFF. The CDR3 DNA reads TGTGCCAGCGCTGAGGGGGCCTACAATGAGCAGTTCTTC. V gene TRBV27 combines with J gene TRBJ2-1; the D gene is possibly TRBD1 (6 bases). This CDR3 contains 13 residues. Germline V lookup: CDR1 MNHEY, CDR2 SMNVEV (reference sequence). V lost 8 bases and J lost 2, with 10 bases in between.

The rearrangement joins TRBV29-1 to TRBJ2-2; the match to TRBD2 covers 16 bases. The CDR3 is 16 residues long. Per the germline V gene, CDR1 is SQVTM and CDR2 is ANQGSEA. J lost 6 bases, V lost 3 bases, and 4 bases had no gene match. The CDR3 region has the DNA TGCAGCGTTGAGGGACTAGCGGGGGGGCCGTCCGGGGAGCTGTTTTTT. Protein product: CSVEGLAGGPSGELFF.

The DNA for the CDR3 is TGTGCCAGCAGTTACATGGGACAGGGGCCCATTACGCGTTCCGAGCAGTACGTC. Encoded protein: CASSYMGQGPITRSEQYV. The V call is TRBV6-2 or TRBV6-3, the J call TRBJ2-7, with 10 bases fitting TRBD1. This CDR3 region has 18 residues. CDR1 and CDR2 (germline): MNHEY, SVGEGT. V dropped 2 bases and J dropped 6; count of bases not matched to a gene: 16.

V usage is TRBV11-3 and J usage is TRBJ2-1; the match to TRBD2 covers 12 bases. The CDR3 runs to 16 residues. The germline gives CDR1 SGHNT, CDR2 YENEEA. Unmatched junction bases numbered 2, after V lost 0 bases and J lost 5 bases. The CDR3 sequence is CASSLDRLAGDNEQFF. The CDR3 coding sequence is TGTGCCAGCAGCTTAGATAGACTAGCGGGGGACAATGAGCAGTTCTTC.

The CDR3 protein is CASSSERGIPPPDTQYF. CDR3 coding DNA: TGTGCCAGCAGTTCCGAGCGGGGGATCCCCCCCCCAGATACGCAGTATTTT. The rearrangement uses TRBV27 and TRBJ2-3; 8 bases are shared with TRBD2. CDR1 is MNHEY, CDR2 SMNVEV, per germline (reference sequence). The CDR3 is made up of 17 amino acids. After removal of 4 bases from V and 4 bases from J, the junction contained 13 bases not matched to a gene.

This clone was recorded once. The chain has TRBV11-2 and TRBJ1-3; 9 bases map to TRBD1. The CDR3 has 15 residues. With V trimmed by 0 bases and J by 8 bases, 5 bases remained unmatched. Germline V lookup: CDR1 SGHAT, CDR2 FQNNGV. Here the CDR3 reads CASSLDRDRVHTIYF. In DNA form, the CDR3 reads TGTGCCAGCAGCTTAGATCGGGACAGGGTTCACACCATATATTTT.

V gene TRBV24-1 combines with J gene TRBJ2-3; 9 bases are shared with TRBD1. The CDR3 is made up of 16 amino acids. Germline assignment: CDR1 KGHDR and CDR2 SFDVKD. The trim removed 5 bases at V and 4 bases at J, leaving 9 bases unmatched. The CDR3 is CATSGDREDRADTQYF. The CDR3 DNA reads as TGTGCCACCAGTGGGGACAGGGAAGACCGCGCAGATACGCAGTATTTT.

The chain couples TRBV27 to TRBJ2-7; 11 nucleotides align to TRBD2. The length of the CDR3 is 12 residues. Germline assignment: CDR1 MNHEY and CDR2 SMNVEV (reference sequence). V lost 8 bases and J lost 8; bases outside the gene matches: 5. CDR3 in DNA: TGTGCCAGCGGTAGCGGGGGGGCTAAGCAGTACGTC. Protein product: CASGSGGAKQYV.

This clone was found a few times. The rearrangement links TRBV11-2 to TRBJ1-1, with unresolved D. V gave up 3 bases and J gave up 1 base, with 9 bases separating them. The CDR3 totals 14 residues. Germline V lookup: CDR1 SGHAT, CDR2 FQNNGV. The CDR3: CASSFNSANTEAFF. DNA for the CDR3: TGTGCCAGCAGCTTTAACTCCGCGAACACTGAAGCTTTCTTT.

The gene calls are TRBV27 and TRBJ2-3, with 8 bases identical to TRBD2. The length of the CDR3 is 16 residues. Unmatched junction bases numbered 10, after V lost 1 base and J lost 7 bases. CDR1 and CDR2 from the germline V gene are MNHEY and SMNVEV (reference sequence). The CDR3, as DNA: TGTGCCAGCAGTTTATTAGTAGCGGGGAGCTCGTATACGCAGTATTTT. Its translation is CASSLLVAGSSYTQYF.